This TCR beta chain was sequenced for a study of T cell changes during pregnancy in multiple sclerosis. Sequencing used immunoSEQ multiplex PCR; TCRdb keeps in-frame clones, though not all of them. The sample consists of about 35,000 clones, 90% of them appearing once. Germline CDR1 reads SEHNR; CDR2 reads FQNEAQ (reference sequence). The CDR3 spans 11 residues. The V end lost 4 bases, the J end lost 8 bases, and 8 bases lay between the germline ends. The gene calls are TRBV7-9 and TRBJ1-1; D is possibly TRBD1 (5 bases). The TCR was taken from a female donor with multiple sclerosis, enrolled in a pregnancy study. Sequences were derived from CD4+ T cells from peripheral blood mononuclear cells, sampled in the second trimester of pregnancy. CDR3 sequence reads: CASSSSGEAFF. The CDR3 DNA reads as TGTGCCAGCAGCTCGTCAGGGGAAGCTTTCTTT. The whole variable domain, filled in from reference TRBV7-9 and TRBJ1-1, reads DTGVSQNPRHKITKRGQNVTFRCDPISEHNRLYWYRQTLGQGPEFLTYFQNEAQLEKSRLLSDRFSAERPKGSFSTLEIQRTEQGDSAMYLCASSSSGEAFFGQGTRLTVV.